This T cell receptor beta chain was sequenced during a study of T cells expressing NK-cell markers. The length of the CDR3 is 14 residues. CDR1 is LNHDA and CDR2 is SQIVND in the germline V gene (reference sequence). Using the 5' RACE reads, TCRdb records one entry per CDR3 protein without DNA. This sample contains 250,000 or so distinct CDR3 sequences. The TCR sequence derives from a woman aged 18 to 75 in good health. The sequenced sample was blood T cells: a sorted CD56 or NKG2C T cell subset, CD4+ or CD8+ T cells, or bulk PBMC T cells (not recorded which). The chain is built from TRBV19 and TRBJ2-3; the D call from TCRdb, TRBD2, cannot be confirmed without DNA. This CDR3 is CASKGAGDADTQYF.